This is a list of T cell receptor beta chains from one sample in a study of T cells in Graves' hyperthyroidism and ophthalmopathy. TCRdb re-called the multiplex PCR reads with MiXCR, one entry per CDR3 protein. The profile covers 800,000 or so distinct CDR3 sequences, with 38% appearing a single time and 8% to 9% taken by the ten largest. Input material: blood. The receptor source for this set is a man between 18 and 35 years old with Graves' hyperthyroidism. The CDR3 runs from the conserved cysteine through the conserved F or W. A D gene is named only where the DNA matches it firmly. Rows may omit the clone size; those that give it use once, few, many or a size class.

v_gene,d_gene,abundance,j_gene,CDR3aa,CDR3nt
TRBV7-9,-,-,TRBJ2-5,CASSLKVGLETQYF,TGTGCCAGCAGCTTGAAGGTCGGGCTGGAGACCCAGTACTTC
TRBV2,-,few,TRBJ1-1,CASSEWEGVKAEAFF,TGTGCCAGCAGTGAATGGGAGGGGGTTAAGGCTGAAGCTTTCTTT
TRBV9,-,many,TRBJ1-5,CASSVADNQPQHF,TGCGCCAGCAGTGTAGCGGACAATCAGCCCCAGCATTTT
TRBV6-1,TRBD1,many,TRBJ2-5,CASSDKGQVKKTQYF,TGTGCCAGCAGTGACAAGGGACAGGTCAAGAAGACCCAGTACTTC
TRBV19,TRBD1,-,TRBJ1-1,CASGKGQSTEAFF,TGTGCCAGTGGTAAGGGACAGAGCACTGAAGCTTTCTTT
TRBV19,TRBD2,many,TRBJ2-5,CASRTSGQETQYF,TGTGCCAGTAGGACTAGCGGACAAGAGACCCAGTACTTC
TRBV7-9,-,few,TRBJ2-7,CASSVSGSGFSYEQYF,TGTGCCAGCAGCGTAAGCGGTAGCGGATTCTCCTACGAGCAGTACTTC
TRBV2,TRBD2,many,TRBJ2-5,CASSTRTSGAQETQYF,TGTGCCAGCAGCACCCGGACTAGCGGAGCCCAAGAGACCCAGTACTTC
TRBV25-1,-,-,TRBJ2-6,CASGSASGRANVLTF,TGTGCCAGCGGCAGTGCCTCTGGGCGAGCCAACGTCCTGACTTTC
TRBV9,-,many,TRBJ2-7,CASSVASNSYEQYF,TGTGCCAGCAGCGTAGCCAGTAACTCCTACGAGCAGTACTTC
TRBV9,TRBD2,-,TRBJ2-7,CASSTQGGGRRQEQYF,TGTGCCAGCAGCACCCAGGGCGGGGGACGGCGTCAAGAGCAGTACTTC
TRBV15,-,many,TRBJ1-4,CATSREGTTNEKLFF,TGTGCCACCAGCAGGGAAGGCACTACCAATGAAAAACTGTTTTTT
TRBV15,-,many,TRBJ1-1,CATSSNGGEAFF,TGTGCCACCAGCAGTAACGGGGGGGAAGCTTTCTTT
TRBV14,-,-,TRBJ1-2,CASSPYRDEGYTF,TGTGCCAGCAGCCCCTACAGGGATGAAGGCTACACCTTC
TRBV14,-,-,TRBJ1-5,CASSQGVHEPQHF,TGTGCCAGCAGCCAGGGGGTACATGAGCCCCAGCATTTT
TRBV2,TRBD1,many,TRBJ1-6,CASRTGPNSPLHF,TGTGCCAGCCGGACAGGCCCAAATTCACCCCTCCACTTT
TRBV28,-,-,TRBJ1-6,CASSLRVSSPLHF,TGTGCCAGCAGTTTAAGGGTATCTTCACCCCTCCACTTT
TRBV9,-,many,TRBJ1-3,CASTHGNTIYF,TGTGCCAGCACGCATGGAAACACCATATATTTT
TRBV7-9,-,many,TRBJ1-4,CASSLPRGNEKLFF,TGTGCCAGCAGCTTACCGCGGGGGAATGAAAAACTGTTTTTT
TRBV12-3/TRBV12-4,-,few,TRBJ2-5,CASSFGSGGRKETQYF,-
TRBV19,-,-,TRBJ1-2,CASIGRAGPPNYGYTF,TGTGCCAGTATTGGCAGGGCGGGCCCTCCTAACTATGGCTACACCTTC
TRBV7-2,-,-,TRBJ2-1,CASSLFRGDEQFF,TGTGCCAGCAGCTTATTCCGGGGAGATGAGCAGTTCTTC
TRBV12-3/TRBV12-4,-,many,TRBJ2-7,CASSLWPGTYEQYF,TGTGCCAGCAGTTTGTGGCCCGGAACCTACGAGCAGTACTTC
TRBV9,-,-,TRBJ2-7,CASSVDTYAYEQYF,TGTGCCAGCAGCGTGGACACCTACGCCTACGAGCAGTACTTC